This TCR beta chain stems from a study of cytomegalovirus exposure and HLA in healthy donors. Findings and caveats of the study: Some 150 TCR beta chains were listed as cytomegalovirus-associated.

Comments on this clone: As yet, its antigen is unknown.

With 60 Vbeta and 13 Jbeta primers, the PCR was carried out. Original processing methods: Roughly 10 million shared chains were among around 80 million unique TCR beta chains counted in a later analysis. Sequencing was performed with immunoSEQ multiplex PCR; in TCRdb, only in-frame clones are kept and a portion is missing. V and J calls plus clone size are reproduced from that table; the DNA served to infer D and trimming. The table includes some 140,000 clones, about 68% detected once. Sequenced input: PBMCs. This TCR came from a human donor in good health.

CDR3 sequence (DNA): TGTGCCAGCGGCTACCCAGGACAGACGGAGACCCAGTACTTC. It yields the protein CASGYPGQTETQYF. The chain combines TRBV21-1 with TRBJ2-5; the table calls TRBD1, which could not be checked here. TRBV21-1 is a pseudogene. The CDR3 is 14 residues long.